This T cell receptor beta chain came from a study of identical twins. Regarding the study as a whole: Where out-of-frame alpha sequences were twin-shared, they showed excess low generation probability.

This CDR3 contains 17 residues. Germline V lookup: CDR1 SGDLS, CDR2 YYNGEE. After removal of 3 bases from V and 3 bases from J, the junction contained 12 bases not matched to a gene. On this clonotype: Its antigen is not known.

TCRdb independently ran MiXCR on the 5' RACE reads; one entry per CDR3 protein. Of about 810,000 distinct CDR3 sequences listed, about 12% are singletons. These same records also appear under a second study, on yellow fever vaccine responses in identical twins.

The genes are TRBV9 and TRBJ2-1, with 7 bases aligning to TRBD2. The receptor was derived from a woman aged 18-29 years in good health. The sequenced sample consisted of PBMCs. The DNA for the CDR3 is TGTGCCAGCAGCGAAAGTCAATTGGCGGGAGACTACAATGAGCAGTTCTTC. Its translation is CASSESQLAGDYNEQFF.